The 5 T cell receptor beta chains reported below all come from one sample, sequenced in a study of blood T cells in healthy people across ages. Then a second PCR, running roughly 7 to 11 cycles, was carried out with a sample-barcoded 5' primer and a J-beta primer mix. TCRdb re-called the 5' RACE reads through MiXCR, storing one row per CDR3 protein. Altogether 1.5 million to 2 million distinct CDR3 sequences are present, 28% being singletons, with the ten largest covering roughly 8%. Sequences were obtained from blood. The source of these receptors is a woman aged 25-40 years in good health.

CDR3 DNA: TGTGCCAGCAGCTTAGTTCGGGGACGGAAGCGGTATTTT. Translation: CASSLVRGRKRYF. The J gene is TRBJ2-3, the V gene TRBV7-2, with D perhaps assigned TRBD1 or TRBD2 (5 bases each). In germline, CDR1 is SGHTA, CDR2 FQGNSA. V was pared by 1 base and J by 14 bases, with 16 bases between. The CDR3 totals 13 residues.

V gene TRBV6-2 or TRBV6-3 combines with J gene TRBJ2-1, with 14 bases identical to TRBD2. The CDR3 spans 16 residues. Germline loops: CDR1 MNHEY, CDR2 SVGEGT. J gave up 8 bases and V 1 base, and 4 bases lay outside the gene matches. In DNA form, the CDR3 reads TGTGCCAGCAGTTACTTACCGACTAGCGGGAGGGATGAGCAGTTCTTC. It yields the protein CASSYLPTSGRDEQFF.

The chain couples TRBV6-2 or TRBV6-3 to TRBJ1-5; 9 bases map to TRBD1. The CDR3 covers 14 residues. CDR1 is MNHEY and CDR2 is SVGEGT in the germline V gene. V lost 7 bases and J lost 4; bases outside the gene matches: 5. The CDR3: CASTGQGKNQPQHF. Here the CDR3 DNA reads TGTGCCAGCACAGGACAGGGGAAGAATCAGCCCCAGCATTTT.

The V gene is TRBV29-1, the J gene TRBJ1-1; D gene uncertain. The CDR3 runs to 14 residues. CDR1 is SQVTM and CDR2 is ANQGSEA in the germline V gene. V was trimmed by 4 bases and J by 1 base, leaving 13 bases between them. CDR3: CSVVGVSRNTEAFF. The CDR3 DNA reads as TGCAGCGTTGTTGGAGTCAGCCGGAACACTGAAGCTTTCTTT.

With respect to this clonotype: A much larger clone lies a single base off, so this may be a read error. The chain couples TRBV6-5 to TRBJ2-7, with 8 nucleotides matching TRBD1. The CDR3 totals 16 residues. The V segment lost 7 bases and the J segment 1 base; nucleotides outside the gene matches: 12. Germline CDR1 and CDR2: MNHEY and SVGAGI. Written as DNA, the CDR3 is TGTGCCAGCACCCGCGCCCGGGACAGGTCTTCCTACGAGCAGTACTTC. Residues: CASTRARDRSSYEQYF.